The sequence of this T cell receptor (beta chain) was determined in a study of cytomegalovirus exposure and HLA in healthy donors. TCRdb's copy holds only in-frame clones and misses some; the assay was immunoSEQ multiplex PCR. Counted here are hundreds of thousands of clones, more than 75% occurring once; the ten biggest clones make up 0.95% to 1.5%. The origin of this receptor is a young woman in good health and CMV-seropositive. The sequencing sample was made of PBMCs.

DNA for the CDR3: TGTGCCAGACAGTCGAACACTGAAGCTTTCTTT. This encodes CARQSNTEAFF. The gene calls are TRBV2 and TRBJ1-1; D not certain. The V and J ends lost 9 bases and 1 base respectively, with 6 bases between them. The germline V gene encodes CDR1 SNHLY and CDR2 FYNNEI. The CDR3 has 11 amino acids.